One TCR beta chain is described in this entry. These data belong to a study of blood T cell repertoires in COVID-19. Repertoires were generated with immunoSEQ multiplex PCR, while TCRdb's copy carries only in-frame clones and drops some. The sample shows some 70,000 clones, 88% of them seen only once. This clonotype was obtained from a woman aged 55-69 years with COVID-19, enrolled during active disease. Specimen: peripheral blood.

The DNA of the CDR3 is TGTGCCAGTAGTAGATTGGACGGAGGACCGAACACTGAAGCTTTCTTT. It specifies CASSRLDGGPNTEAFF. The chain recombines TRBV19 with TRBJ1-1; D remains ambiguous. This CDR3 has 16 residues. Germline V gene lookup returns CDR1 LNHDA and CDR2 SQIVND (reference sequence). The V and J ends lost 4 bases and 1 base respectively, with 16 bases between them.